A single sample is the source of the 27 T cell receptor beta chains below, sequenced in a study of blood T cell repertoires in COVID-19. Libraries were prepared by immunoSEQ multiplex PCR; TCRdb keeps only in-frame clonotypes and omits some of them. The sample contains tens of thousands of clones, about 76% of which appear only once. Source material: peripheral blood. The source is a man at least 80 years old with active or convalescent COVID-19.

This rearrangement joins TRBV10-1 to TRBJ2-1; maybe TRBD2 (6 bases). The V and J ends lost 8 bases and 16 bases respectively, with 18 bases between them. The CDR3 is 11 amino acids. The germline V gene encodes CDR1 WNHNN and CDR2 SYGVQD (reference sequence). CDR3 nucleotides: TGCGCCAGCGGCCGGGACTCGGCGTTATTCTTC. This gives the protein CASGRDSALFF.

This chain uses TRBV21-1 with TRBJ2-7; TRBD2, the D gene given by the table, was not confirmed from the DNA. TRBV21-1 corresponds to a pseudogene. The CDR3 has 16 amino acids. The DNA for the CDR3 is TGTGCCAGCAGCAAAGACGGTGGACTAAGAACCTACGAGCAGTACTTC. Translating it yields CASSKDGGLRTYEQYF.

The CDR3 nucleotides are TGTGCCAGCAGTGACGACAGTTCCTATGGCTACACCTTC. The encoded protein is CASSDDSSYGYTF. The chain is built from TRBV6-4 and TRBJ1-2; tentative D call: TRBD1 (5 bases). This CDR3 spans 13 amino acids. Trimming cost V 2 bases and J 4 bases, with 8 bases left between them. Germline V CDR1 and CDR2: MRHNA, SNTAGT.

This rearrangement joins TRBV6-6 to TRBJ2-7; 7 bases are shared with TRBD1. CDR3 length: 13 residues. With 5 bases clipped from V and 4 bases from J, the junction kept 5 bases outside the gene matches. The germline gives CDR1 MNHNY, CDR2 SVGAGI (reference sequence). The CDR3 here is CASSRQGMYEQYF. The CDR3 DNA reads TGTGCCAGCAGTAGACAGGGAATGTACGAGCAGTACTTC.

In its sample, this clone was seen a few times. The J gene is TRBJ1-2, the V gene TRBV6-5; D is undetermined. V was clipped by 0 bases and J by 1 base, with 6 bases between them. The CDR3 is 14 residues long. The V gene's germline CDR1 is MNHEY and CDR2 SVGAGI. CDR3 in DNA: TGTGCCAGCAGTTACTCGAACAGTAACTATGGCTACACCTTC. This gives the protein CASSYSNSNYGYTF.

The chain uses TRBV18 and TRBJ2-1; 11 nucleotides agree with TRBD1. Germline V gene lookup returns CDR1 KGHSH and CDR2 LQKENI. The CDR3 has 14 amino acids. After removal of 4 bases from V and 8 bases from J, the junction contained 4 bases not matched to a gene. For the CDR3, the DNA is TGTGCCAGCTCACTAGGGACAGGGGGTGATGAGCAGTTCTTC. As protein: CASSLGTGGDEQFF.

This clone was found once. The V and J genes are TRBV6-5 and TRBJ1-1, with 7 bases matching TRBD1. CDR1 is MNHEY, CDR2 SVGAGI, per germline. Germline trimming cut 7 bases from V and 1 base from J; bases unmatched to any gene: 6. This CDR3 spans 14 amino acids. In DNA, the CDR3 is TGTGCCAGCACCTACAGGGGAGGGAACACTGAAGCTTTCTTT. Translated: CASTYRGGNTEAFF.

The chain couples TRBV4-1 to TRBJ2-3, with no clear D. The V and J ends lost 3 bases and 9 bases respectively, with 7 bases between them. Looked up from germline, CDR1 is MGHRA and CDR2 is YSYEKL. This CDR3 spans 11 amino acids. The CDR3 here is CASSQAATQYF. The CDR3 coding sequence is TGCGCCAGCAGCCAGGCGGCCACGCAGTATTTT.

The rearrangement uses TRBV7-2 and TRBJ2-3; possible D gene TRBD2, 5 bases. Germline CDR1 SGHTA, CDR2 FQGNSA. Trimming cost V 1 base and J 4 bases, with 15 bases left between them. The CDR3 runs 16 residues. This CDR3 reads CASSLGGGRVPDTQYF. DNA for the CDR3: TGTGCCAGCAGCTTAGGCGGCGGGCGGGTCCCAGATACGCAGTATTTT.

The rearrangement links TRBV14 to TRBJ2-5; maybe TRBD2 (5 bases). V lost 3 bases, J lost 7 bases, and 12 bases lay in between. Germline CDR1 reads SGHDN; CDR2 reads FVKESK. This CDR3 has 13 amino acids. The CDR3 loop is CASSQNPAGTQYF. CDR3 nucleotide sequence: TGTGCCAGCAGCCAGAACCCCGCGGGGACCCAGTACTTC.

V is TRBV9 and J is TRBJ2-2; D is ambiguous. CDR3 size: 14 residues. Trimming pared 4 bases from V and 4 bases from J, leaving 11 bases between. Germline values: CDR1 SGDLS, CDR2 YYNGEE. Written as DNA, the CDR3 is TGTGCCAGCAGCCCCCACCAGGTCACCGGGGAGCTGTTTTTT. Its protein is CASSPHQVTGELFF.

In its sample, this clone was seen a few times. The chain is built from TRBV4-3 and TRBJ1-6; 7 bases are a match to TRBD1. Germline assignment: CDR1 LGHNA and CDR2 YSLEER. The CDR3 loop spans 17 amino acids. Germline trimming cut 2 bases from V and 0 bases from J; bases unmatched to any gene: 4. DNA for the CDR3: TGCGCCAGCAGCCAAACAGGGGTGAGCTCCTATAATTCACCCCTCCACTTT. Residues: CASSQTGVSSYNSPLHF.

J is TRBJ1-5 and V is TRBV11-2, with 10 bases matching TRBD1. The length of the CDR3 is 15 residues. V lost 5 bases and J lost 2; bases outside the gene matches: 3. Germline V gene sequence: CDR1 SGHAT, CDR2 FQNNGV. CDR3 coding DNA: TGTGCCAGCAGCAAGGGGACAGGGGGCAATCAGCCCCAGCATTTT. This translates into CASSKGTGGNQPQHF.

The chain joins TRBV3-1 (or the pseudogene TRBV3-2) to TRBJ2-6; 7 nucleotides align to TRBD1. The trim removed 0 bases at V and 4 bases at J, leaving 9 bases unmatched. Germline CDR1 reads LGHDT; CDR2 reads YNNKEL (reference sequence). The CDR3 contains 18 residues. Here the CDR3 DNA reads TGTGCCAGCAGCCAAGATTGGACAGGAACCGCAGGGGCCAACGTCCTGACTTTC. Amino acids: CASSQDWTGTAGANVLTF.

The V and J genes are TRBV6-5 and TRBJ2-2; D unresolved. CDR3 length equals 14 residues. Trimming left V 6 bases short and J 4 bases short, with 12 bases between. The V gene's germline CDR1 is MNHEY and CDR2 SVGAGI. CDR3 protein: CASRSDLATGELFF. The DNA of the CDR3 is TGTGCCAGCAGGAGCGACTTAGCCACCGGGGAGCTGTTTTTT.

The V gene is TRBV5-6, the J gene TRBJ1-2; D may be TRBD1 (5 bases). The CDR3 loop spans 14 amino acids. Per the germline V gene, CDR1 is SGHDT and CDR2 is YYEEEE. V lost 4 bases and J lost 8, with 18 bases in between. The CDR3 region has the DNA TGTGCCAGCAGCGCAGGGCGAAGGGTGGGCGGCTACACCTTC. The encoded protein is CASSAGRRVGGYTF.

The V gene is TRBV14, the J gene TRBJ1-4; D call uncertain. CDR1 is SGHDN and CDR2 is FVKESK in the germline V gene. The CDR3 loop spans 16 amino acids. Trimming cost V 1 base and J 6 bases, with 15 bases left between them. The CDR3 loop is CASSQATSGKDEKLFF. The CDR3 DNA is TGTGCCAGCAGCCAAGCCACTTCGGGGAAGGATGAAAAACTGTTTTTT.

The chain joins TRBV11-3 to TRBJ2-1; the match to TRBD1 covers 9 bases. The ends lost 4 bases at V and 9 bases at J; junction bases unmatched: 7. The V gene's germline CDR1 is SGHNT and CDR2 YENEEA. This CDR3 spans 14 amino acids. The CDR3 sequence is CASSSDRGRSEQFF. The CDR3 nucleotides are TGTGCCAGCAGCTCGGACAGGGGACGATCTGAGCAGTTCTTC.

V gene TRBV29-1 combines with J gene TRBJ1-1; 9 bases match TRBD1. Germline CDR1 and CDR2: SQVTM and ANQGSEA. This CDR3 has 13 amino acids. V lost 7 bases to trimming and J lost 0 bases; unmatched junction nucleotides: 3. CDR3 in DNA: TGCAGCGCAGGGACAGGGATGAACACTGAAGCTTTCTTT. Protein product: CSAGTGMNTEAFF.

V is TRBV7-8 and J is TRBJ1-2, with TRBD1 as a possible D gene (6 bases). In germline, CDR1 is SGHVS, CDR2 FQNEAQ. The CDR3 has 12 residues. V gave up 2 bases and J gave up 6 bases, with 7 bases separating them. In nucleotides, the CDR3 is TGTGCCAGCAGCTTAAGGGGGAATGGCTACACCTTC. Translating it yields CASSLRGNGYTF.

The chain has TRBV6-2 or TRBV6-3 and TRBJ1-2, with D hard to call. The CDR3 spans 12 residues. Trimming left V 4 bases short and J 6 bases short, with 9 bases between. Germline CDR1 reads MNHEY; CDR2 reads SVGEGT. The CDR3 reads CASSSGFHGYTF. CDR3 nucleotides: TGTGCCAGCAGTTCTGGCTTTCATGGCTACACCTTC.

In nucleotides, the CDR3 is TGTGCCAGCAGCCTCTTGACAGGGCTGACTGAAGCTTTCTTT. Translating gives CASSLLTGLTEAFF. The chain uses TRBV7-2 and TRBJ1-1; 7 bases agree with TRBD1. The V gene's germline CDR1 is SGHTA and CDR2 FQGNSA. Germline trimming cut 5 bases from V and 5 bases from J; bases unmatched to any gene: 8. This CDR3 is built from 14 residues.

The V and J genes are TRBV7-9 and TRBJ2-7; D gene uncertain. Germline loops: CDR1 SEHNR, CDR2 FQNEAQ (reference sequence). This CDR3 has 17 amino acids. Trimming removed 0 bases from V and 2 bases from J, with 17 bases in between. As DNA, the CDR3 is TGTGCCAGCAGCTTAGCTGGCCATGATCACAGAGCCTACGAGCAGTACTTC. Translating it yields CASSLAGHDHRAYEQYF.

This chain connects TRBV7-3 to TRBJ2-5, with 7 bases matching TRBD2. CDR1 and CDR2 (germline): SGHTA, FQGTGA. Trimming cost V 0 bases and J 5 bases; bases outside gene matches: 6. CDR3 length: 15 residues. For the CDR3, the DNA is TGTGCCAGCAGCTTAACCGGGGGGTTAATTGAGACCCAGTACTTC. Amino acid sequence: CASSLTGGLIETQYF.

The chain employs TRBV5-6 and TRBJ1-4; 7 bases fit TRBD1. This CDR3 contains 15 residues. The junction had 5 bases not matched to a gene; V was cut back by 1 base and J by 5 bases. Germline V gene lookup returns CDR1 SGHDT and CDR2 YYEEEE. CDR3 bases: TGTGCCAGCAGCTTGTGGGGGACAGCCAATGAAAAACTGTTTTTT. It translates to CASSLWGTANEKLFF.

In this sample, this clone turned up a few times. This rearrangement joins TRBV5-1 to TRBJ1-3, with a tentative D call TRBD1 (5 bases). This CDR3 contains 15 residues. Germline V gives CDR1 SGHRS, CDR2 YFSETQ. V dropped 4 bases and J dropped 0 bases, with 11 bases sitting between them. The DNA for the CDR3 is TGCGCCAGCAGCCAGGGAAGTTCCTCTGGAAACACCATATATTTT. Translation: CASSQGSSSGNTIYF. The whole variable domain, filled in from reference TRBV5-1 and TRBJ1-3, reads KAGVTQTPRYLIKTRGQQVTLSCSPISGHRSVSWYQQTPGQGLQFLFEYFSETQRNKGNFPGRFSGRQFSNSRSEMNVSTLELGDSALYLCASSQGSSSGNTIYFGEGSWLTVV.

The V call is TRBV7-9, the J call TRBJ2-5; 9 nucleotides line up with TRBD1. Germline-derived CDR1 and CDR2 are SEHNR and FQNEAQ (reference sequence). The CDR3 extends over 18 amino acids. The V gene end was trimmed by 2 bases and the J gene end by 0 bases; junction bases not matched to a gene: 10. The CDR3 sequence is CASSLRRLTGGHQETQYF. For the CDR3, the DNA is TGTGCCAGCAGCTTAAGGCGTCTTACAGGGGGCCACCAAGAGACCCAGTACTTC. Complete variable domain (other parts from reference TRBV7-9 and TRBJ2-5): DTGVSQNPRHKITKRGQNVTFRCDPISEHNRLYWYRQTLGQGPEFLTYFQNEAQLEKSRLLSDRFSAERPKGSFSTLEIQRTEQGDSAMYLCASSLRRLTGGHQETQYFGPGTRLLVL.